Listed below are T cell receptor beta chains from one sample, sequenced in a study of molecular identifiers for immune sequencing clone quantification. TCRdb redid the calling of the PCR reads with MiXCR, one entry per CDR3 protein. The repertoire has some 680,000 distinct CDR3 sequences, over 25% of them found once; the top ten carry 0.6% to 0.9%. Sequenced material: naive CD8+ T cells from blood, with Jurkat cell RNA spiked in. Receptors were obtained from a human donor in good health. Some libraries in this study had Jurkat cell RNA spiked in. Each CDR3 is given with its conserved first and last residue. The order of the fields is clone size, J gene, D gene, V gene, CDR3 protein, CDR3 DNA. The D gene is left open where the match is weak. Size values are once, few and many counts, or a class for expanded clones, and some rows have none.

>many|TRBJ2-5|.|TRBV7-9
CASSLPNQETQYF
TGTGCCAGCAGCTTGCCAAACCAAGAGACCCAGTACTTC
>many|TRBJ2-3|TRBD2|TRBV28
CASSEAGPTDTQYF
TGTGCCAGCAGTGAAGCGGGACCCACAGATACGCAGTATTTT
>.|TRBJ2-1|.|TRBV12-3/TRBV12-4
CASSQAPLNEQFF
TGTGCCAGCAGCCAAGCCCCCCTCAATGAGCAGTTCTTC
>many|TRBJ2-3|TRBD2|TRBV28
CASSSGLAGVTDTQYF
TGTGCCAGCAGTTCGGGACTAGCGGGAGTGACAGATACGCAGTATTTT
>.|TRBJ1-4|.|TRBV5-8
CASSSATDLNEKLFF
TGTGCCAGCAGCTCCGCGACAGACCTGAATGAAAAACTGTTTTTT
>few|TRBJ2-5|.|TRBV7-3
CASSLGFWLAQETQYF
TGTGCCAGCAGCTTAGGGTTCTGGCTAGCCCAAGAGACCCAGTACTTC
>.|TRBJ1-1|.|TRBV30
CACSGEGTEAFF
TGTGCCTGCTCAGGGGAGGGCACTGAAGCTTTCTTT
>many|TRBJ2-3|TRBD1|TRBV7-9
CASSPSPGQSTDTQYF
TGTGCCAGCAGCCCCTCGCCGGGACAGTCCACAGATACGCAGTATTTT
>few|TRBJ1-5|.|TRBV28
CASSQGCSNQPQHF
TGTGCCAGCAGCCAGGGGTGTAGCAATCAGCCCCAGCATTTT
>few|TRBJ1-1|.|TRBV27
CASSSTYRSLNIEAFF
TGTGCCAGCAGTTCAACGTACAGGTCTCTGAATATTGAAGCTTTCTTT
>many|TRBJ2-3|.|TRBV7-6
CASSYVEDTQYF
TGTGCCAGCAGCTACGTTGAGGATACGCAGTATTTT
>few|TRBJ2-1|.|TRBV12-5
CASGLVGGEGRGEQFF
TGTGCTAGTGGTTTGGTCGGAGGCGAAGGCCGGGGTGAGCAGTTCTTC
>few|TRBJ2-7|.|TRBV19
CASSILFGRVEEQYF
TGTGCCAGTAGTATCCTTTTCGGCAGGGTTGAGGAGCAGTACTTC
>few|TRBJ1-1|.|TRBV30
CACPNQGIGTEAFF
TGTGCCTGCCCCAACCAGGGGATAGGCACTGAAGCTTTCTTT
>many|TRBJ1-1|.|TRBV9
CASSATGLNTEAFF
TGTGCCAGCAGCGCGACAGGTTTGAACACTGAAGCTTTCTTT
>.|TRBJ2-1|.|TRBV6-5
CASSVTAYNEQFF
TGTGCCAGCAGTGTAACAGCCTACAATGAGCAGTTCTTC
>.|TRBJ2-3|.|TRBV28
CASSTVRPFQALNTDTQYF
TGTGCCAGCAGTACTGTTAGGCCATTCCAAGCGCTTAACACAGATACGCAGTATTTT
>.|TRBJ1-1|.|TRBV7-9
CAGSFSRGLSTEAFF
TGTGCTGGCAGCTTCTCACGGGGGCTGAGTACTGAAGCTTTCTTT
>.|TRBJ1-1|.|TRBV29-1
CSVDWGQGTKTFF
.
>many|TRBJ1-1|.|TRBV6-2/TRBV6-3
CASRPLGPEAFF
TGTGCCAGCAGACCTTTGGGGCCTGAAGCTTTCTTT
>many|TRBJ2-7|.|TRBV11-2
CASSPSPGGQYEQYF
TGTGCCAGCAGCCCCTCTCCTGGGGGGCAGTACGAGCAGTACTTC
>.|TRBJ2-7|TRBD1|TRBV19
CASSIGQGLAYEQYF
TGTGCCAGTAGTATTGGACAGGGGCTTGCCTACGAGCAGTACTTC
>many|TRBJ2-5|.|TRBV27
CASSLTPGKYQETQYF
TGTGCCAGCAGTTTAACCCCAGGAAAGTACCAAGAGACCCAGTACTTC
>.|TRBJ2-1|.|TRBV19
CASSIFVIKLPYYNEQFF
TGTGCCAGTAGTATTTTTGTTATCAAACTACCCTACTACAATGAGCAGTTCTTC
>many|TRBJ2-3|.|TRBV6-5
CASTPKGHQGQYF
TGTGCCAGCACTCCTAAGGGGCACCAGGGGCAGTATTTT
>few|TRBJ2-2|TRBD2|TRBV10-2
CASSESASGGARGTGELFF
TGCGCCAGCAGTGAATCCGCTAGCGGGGGGGCCCGCGGGACCGGGGAGCTGTTTTTT
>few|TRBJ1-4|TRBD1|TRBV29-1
CSVTGTGEDEKLFF
TGCAGCGTGACAGGGACAGGGGAGGATGAAAAACTGTTTTTT
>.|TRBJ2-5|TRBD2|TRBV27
CATVAGGGETQYF
TGTGCCACCGTAGCGGGAGGAGGTGAGACCCAGTACTTC
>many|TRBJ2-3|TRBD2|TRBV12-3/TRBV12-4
CASSRLAGFTDTQYF
TGTGCCAGCAGTCGACTAGCGGGATTCACAGATACGCAGTATTTT
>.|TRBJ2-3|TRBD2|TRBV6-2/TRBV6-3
CASSRTSGRVAAFLDTQYF
TGTGCCAGCAGCCGGACTAGCGGGAGGGTGGCGGCTTTTTTAGATACGCAGTATTTT
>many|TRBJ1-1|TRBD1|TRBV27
CASGQGDEAFF
TGTGCCAGCGGACAGGGGGACGAAGCTTTCTTT
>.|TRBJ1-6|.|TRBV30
CAWSGAGDSPLHF
TGTGCCTGGAGTGGAGCAGGCGATTCACCCCTCCACTTT
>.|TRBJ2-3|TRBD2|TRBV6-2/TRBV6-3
CASSYVVSGGDTQYF
TGTGCCAGCAGTTACGTCGTTAGCGGGGGGGATACGCAGTATTTT
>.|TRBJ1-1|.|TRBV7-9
CASSLEPGSTEAFF
TGTGCCAGCAGCTTAGAGCCTGGGAGCACTGAAGCTTTCTTT
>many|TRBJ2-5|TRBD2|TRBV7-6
CASSLVVGGAETQYF
TGTGCCAGCAGCTTAGTGGTCGGGGGGGCCGAGACCCAGTACTTC
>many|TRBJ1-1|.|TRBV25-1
CASSDSIARLKGTEAFF
TGTGCCAGCAGTGATAGTATTGCGCGCCTTAAAGGAACTGAAGCTTTCTTT
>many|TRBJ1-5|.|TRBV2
CATRWGSNQPQHF
TGTGCCACCCGGTGGGGGTCCAATCAGCCCCAGCATTTT
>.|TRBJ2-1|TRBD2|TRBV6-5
CASGLAVNNEQFF
TGTGCCAGCGGGCTAGCGGTAAACAATGAGCAGTTCTTC
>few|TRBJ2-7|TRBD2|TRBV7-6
CASSPLSGLADLYEQYF
TGTGCCAGCAGCCCACTGAGTGGCCTAGCGGACCTCTACGAGCAGTACTTC
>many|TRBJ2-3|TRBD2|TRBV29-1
CSACGGNTDTQYF
TGCAGCGCCTGCGGGGGAAATACAGATACGCAGTATTTT
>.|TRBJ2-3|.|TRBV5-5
CASSLVWRQASTDTQYF
TGTGCCAGCAGCTTGGTGTGGAGACAAGCTAGCACAGATACGCAGTATTTT
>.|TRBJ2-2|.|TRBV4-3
CASSHDWATNTGELFF
TGCGCCAGCAGCCACGACTGGGCAACGAACACCGGGGAGCTGTTTTTT
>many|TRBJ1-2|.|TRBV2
CASPEPTGYTF
TGTGCCAGCCCTGAGCCCACTGGCTACACCTTC
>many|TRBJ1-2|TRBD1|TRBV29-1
CSVGPGTGGAYGYTF
TGCAGCGTGGGCCCCGGGACAGGGGGCGCCTATGGCTACACCTTC
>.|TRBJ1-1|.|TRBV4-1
CASSHGRGGNMNTEAFF
TGCGCCAGCAGCCACGGAAGGGGGGGCAACATGAACACTGAAGCTTTCTTT
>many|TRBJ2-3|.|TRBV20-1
CSARDLRSATDTQYF
TGCAGTGCTAGAGATCTGAGGTCAGCCACAGATACGCAGTATTTT
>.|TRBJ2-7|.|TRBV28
CASSLEVTYEQYF
TGTGCCAGCAGTTTGGAGGTTACCTACGAGCAGTACTTC
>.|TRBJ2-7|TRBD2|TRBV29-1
CSVEAGGRAFIEQYF
TGCAGCGTTGAAGCGGGCGGGAGGGCCTTTATCGAGCAGTACTTC
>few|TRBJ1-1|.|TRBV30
CAWSFGDTEAFF
TGTGCCTGGAGTTTCGGTGACACTGAAGCTTTCTTT
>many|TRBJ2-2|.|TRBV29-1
CSAGVGGLSAGELFF
TGCAGCGCCGGGGTTGGGGGGCTGAGTGCCGGGGAGCTGTTTTTT